Following are 25 T cell receptor beta chains from one sample sequenced in a study of T cells in Graves' hyperthyroidism and ophthalmopathy. Amplified TCR beta CDR3 regions derived from RNA transcripts. First-round RT-PCR targeting the TCR CDR3 was performed with the HTBI primer set. TCRdb analysed the multiplex PCR reads with MiXCR anew, one entry per CDR3 protein. The sample holds almost 500,000 distinct CDR3 sequences, about 20% seen once. The sequenced sample was blood. These receptors were collected from a woman aged 65 to 85 with Graves' ophthalmopathy.

A few counts support this clonotype. The CDR3 is CASRILAGANYGYTF. The DNA for the CDR3 is TGTGCCAGCAGAATATTGGCAGGGGCCAACTATGGCTACACCTTC. The chain recombines TRBV7-8 with TRBJ1-2, with a weak D call TRBD1 (6 bases). Trimming cost V 6 bases and J 2 bases, with 16 bases left between them. CDR1 is SGHVS, CDR2 FQNEAQ, per germline. CDR3 length: 15 amino acids.

The chain has TRBV5-5 and TRBJ2-7; D remains unclear. CDR3 length: 13 residues. CDR1 is SGHKS and CDR2 is YYEKEE in the germline V gene (reference sequence). The V and J ends lost 2 bases and 2 bases respectively, with 8 bases between them. The chain's CDR3 is CASSFPSTYEQYF. Here the CDR3 DNA reads TGTGCCAGCAGCTTCCCCTCCACCTACGAGCAGTACTTC.

This clonotype was detected a few times. The J gene is TRBJ2-4, the V gene TRBV19, with 12 positions matching TRBD2. The germline CDR1 and CDR2 sequences are LNHDA and SQIVND (reference sequence). The CDR3 length is 17 residues. With V trimmed by 10 bases and J by 0 bases, 10 bases remained unmatched. DNA for the CDR3: TGTGCCAATGAGACTAGCGGGAGACCCTTAGCCAAAAACATTCAGTACTTC. It specifies CANETSGRPLAKNIQYF.

This chain uses TRBV7-3 with TRBJ2-1; 9 bases are shared with TRBD2. This CDR3 is built from 12 residues. The germline gives CDR1 SGHTA, CDR2 FQGTGA. The V gene end was trimmed by 9 bases and the J gene end by 9 bases; junction bases not matched to a gene: 6. CDR3 nucleotide sequence: TGTGCCAGTGGACTAGCGTGGGGTGAGCAGTTCTTC. The encoded protein is CASGLAWGEQFF.

This clonotype was detected only a few times. The V gene is TRBV7-2, the J gene TRBJ2-3; TRBD1 aligns across 8 bases. CDR3 length equals 16 residues. Germline V gene sequence: CDR1 SGHTA, CDR2 FQGNSA. The V and J ends lost 6 bases and 2 bases, in that order; junction bases with no gene match: 10. CDR3 DNA: TGTGCCAGCAGTCATTTCCAGGGGGCATCCACAGATACGCAGTATTTT. Amino acids: CASSHFQGASTDTQYF.

In this sample, this clonotype turned up a few times. The chain couples TRBV7-9 to TRBJ2-7; 13 bases line up with TRBD2. V lost 7 bases to trimming and J lost 2 bases; unmatched junction nucleotides: 5. Looked up from germline, CDR1 is SEHNR and CDR2 is FQNEAQ (reference sequence). The CDR3 has 15 amino acids. The DNA of the CDR3 is TGTGCCAGCATTCCGACTAGCGGGAGGACCTACGAGCAGTACTTC. Amino acids: CASIPTSGRTYEQYF.

This clonotype was recorded many times. The V call is TRBV7-8, the J call TRBJ2-7; no reliable D call. Germline assignment: CDR1 SGHVS and CDR2 FQNEAQ. V was trimmed by 1 base and J by 2 bases, leaving 15 bases between them. CDR3 size: 16 residues. The CDR3 is CASSLESGLGAYEQYF. CDR3 DNA sequence: TGTGCCAGCAGCTTAGAATCGGGTCTTGGGGCCTACGAGCAGTACTTC.

The chain joins TRBV3-1 to TRBJ1-2; D remains ambiguous. Trimming shortened V by 0 bases and J by 7 bases, and 12 bases separated the two germline ends. Germline CDR1 reads LGHDT; CDR2 reads YNNKEL (reference sequence). The CDR3 has 14 residues. The CDR3 sequence is CASSQDPTRGGYTF. CDR3 in DNA: TGTGCCAGCAGCCAAGACCCGACCCGGGGTGGCTACACCTTC.

The chain is built from TRBV20-1 and TRBJ1-4; TRBD1 aligns across 10 bases. The CDR3 has 15 residues. Trimming cost V 5 bases and J 4 bases; bases outside gene matches: 7. CDR1 is DFQATT, CDR2 SNEGSKA, per germline (reference sequence). CDR3 bases: TGCAGTGCTCTTACGGGACAGGGGCTTAATGAAAAACTGTTTTTT. Translation gives CSALTGQGLNEKLFF.

V usage is TRBV19 and J usage is TRBJ1-6, with unresolved D. Trimming removed 6 bases at V and 8 bases at J, with 8 bases between. Germline CDR1 is LNHDA and CDR2 is SQIVND (reference sequence). This CDR3 contains 12 residues. The CDR3 protein is CASSDEHSPLHF. The CDR3 DNA is TGTGCCAGTAGCGACGAGCATTCACCCCTCCACTTT. Based on the CDR3 plus reference TRBV19 and TRBJ1-6, the full variable domain is DGGITQSPKYLFRKEGQNVTLSCEQNLNHDAMYWYRQDPGQGLRLIYYSQIVNDFQKGDIAEGYSVSREKKESFPLTVTSAQKNPTAFYLCASSDEHSPLHFGNGTRLTVT.

This clonotype was counted ten times or more. The chain is built from TRBV2 and TRBJ2-1; the D call may be TRBD1 or TRBD2 (5 bases each). CDR1 SNHLY and CDR2 FYNNEI come from the germline V gene. Trimming pared 6 bases from V and 8 bases from J, leaving 17 bases between. CDR3 length: 14 residues. In DNA form, the CDR3 reads TGTGCCAGCAGGGGTCGGGGCTCCTTCGATGAGCAGTTCTTC. Protein product: CASRGRGSFDEQFF.

This clonotype appeared many times. The chain combines TRBV2 with TRBJ1-5; D is unresolved. Trimming shortened V by 7 bases and J by 0 bases, and 10 bases separated the two germline ends. CDR3 length: 14 amino acids. Germline-derived CDR1 and CDR2 are SNHLY and FYNNEI. CDR3 coding DNA: TGTGCCAGCACCGGGTACAGTAGCAATCAGCCCCAGCATTTT. Amino acids: CASTGYSSNQPQHF. Based on the CDR3 plus reference TRBV2 and TRBJ1-5, the full variable domain is EPEVTQTPSHQVTQMGQEVILRCVPISNHLYFYWYRQILGQKVEFLVSFYNNEISEKSEIFDDQFSVERPDGSNFTLKIRSTKLEDSAMYFCASTGYSSNQPQHFGDGTRLSIL.

This chain uses TRBV4-1 with TRBJ1-2; 8 bases map to TRBD1. There are 15 residues in the CDR3. Germline V gene lookup returns CDR1 MGHRA and CDR2 YSYEKL. V lost 1 base to trimming and J lost 4 bases; unmatched junction nucleotides: 5. CDR3 DNA sequence: TGCGCCAGCAGCCAAGGAGAGACAGGGGCCTATGGCTACACCTTC. This translates into CASSQGETGAYGYTF.

The table lists this clonotype with many counts. V usage is TRBV28 and J usage is TRBJ2-2; D gene uncertain. V lost 5 bases to trimming and J lost 4 bases, with 11 bases between them. The CDR3 loop spans 14 amino acids. Looked up from germline, CDR1 is MDHEN and CDR2 is SYDVKM. The CDR3 DNA follows: TGTGCCAGCAGTCTCCTTCGCGGCACCGGGGAGCTGTTTTTT. Translation gives CASSLLRGTGELFF.

The chain links TRBV3-1 to TRBJ1-2, with D possibly matching TRBD1 (5 bases). The V end was cut by 3 bases, the J end by 8 bases, with 13 bases between. The CDR3 sequence is 13 residues long. Germline CDR1 LGHDT, CDR2 YNNKEL (reference sequence). CDR3: CASSQFSRDGYTF. DNA of the CDR3: TGTGCCAGCAGCCAGTTCTCCAGGGACGGCTACACCTTC.

This clonotype has more than one count but fewer than ten. The rearrangement joins TRBV20-1 to TRBJ1-1; D might be TRBD1 (6 bases). V gave up 3 bases and J gave up 1 base, with 12 bases separating them. Germline V gene lookup returns CDR1 DFQATT and CDR2 SNEGSKA (reference sequence). The CDR3 covers 14 residues. CDR3 sequence (DNA): TGCAGTGCTAGGTTCCGGGGGCCGAACACTGAAGCTTTCTTT. Its protein product is CSARFRGPNTEAFF.

This clonotype was seen at least ten times. The genes are TRBV2 and TRBJ2-4, with D possibly being TRBD2 (6 bases). In germline, CDR1 is SNHLY, CDR2 FYNNEI. V was shortened by 7 bases and J by 7 bases, with 14 bases between the two germline ends. The CDR3 totals 13 residues. This CDR3 is CASTGDWGNIQYF. The DNA of the CDR3 is TGTGCCAGCACTGGGGACTGGGGGAACATTCAGTACTTC. The entire variable domain, with the rest obtained from reference TRBV2 and TRBJ2-4, is as follows: EPEVTQTPSHQVTQMGQEVILRCVPISNHLYFYWYRQILGQKVEFLVSFYNNEISEKSEIFDDQFSVERPDGSNFTLKIRSTKLEDSAMYFCASTGDWGNIQYFGAGTRLSVL.

This clonotype was counted a few times. The genes are TRBV7-2 and TRBJ2-7; 12 bases are shared with TRBD2. The length of the CDR3 is 15 residues. V gave up 4 bases and J gave up 4 bases; unmatched junction bases: 5. Germline V lookup: CDR1 SGHTA, CDR2 FQGNSA. CDR3 residues: CASSSTSGSWYEQYF. For the CDR3, the DNA is TGTGCCAGCAGCTCGACTAGCGGGAGTTGGTACGAGCAGTACTTC.

This clonotype was detected ten times or more. The chain uses TRBV28 and TRBJ2-1, with D maybe TRBD2 (7 bases). The V end was cut by 3 bases, the J end by 12 bases, with 21 bases between. The CDR3 loop spans 15 amino acids. Germline V gene sequence: CDR1 MDHEN, CDR2 SYDVKM. Here the CDR3 reads CASSFASGGGERQFF. The CDR3 bases are TGTGCCAGCAGTTTTGCTAGCGGAGGGGGGGAAAGGCAGTTCTTC.

In its sample, this clonotype was seen many times. The chain employs TRBV20-1 and TRBJ2-3; 7 bases map to TRBD1. Germline CDR1 reads DFQATT; CDR2 reads SNEGSKA (reference sequence). Trimming removed 4 bases from V and 2 bases from J; junction bases left unmatched: 9. CDR3 length: 15 amino acids. CDR3 in amino acids: CSATFGQEVTDTQYF. The CDR3 nucleotides are TGCAGTGCTACTTTCGGACAGGAAGTCACAGATACGCAGTATTTT.

This clonotype came up many times. V is TRBV6-1 and J is TRBJ1-1; 9 bases fit TRBD1. Looked up from germline, CDR1 is MNHNS and CDR2 is SASEGT. The V gene end was trimmed by 5 bases and the J gene end by 6 bases; junction bases not matched to a gene: 7. This CDR3 spans 14 amino acids. This CDR3 reads CASSSTGGGPEAFF. CDR3 DNA: TGTGCCAGCAGTTCAACAGGGGGCGGACCTGAAGCTTTCTTT.

This clonotype was observed a few times. The chain carries TRBV7-2 and TRBJ1-5, with 12 bases identical to TRBD1. V was pared by 5 bases and J by 5 bases, with 13 bases of the junction left unmatched. This CDR3 contains 18 residues. Germline V gene sequence: CDR1 SGHTA, CDR2 FQGNSA. The CDR3 loop is CASSQSLTGQGAYQPQHF. CDR3 in DNA: TGTGCCAGCAGCCAATCCCTAACGGGACAGGGGGCTTATCAGCCCCAGCATTTT.

There are many counts of this clonotype. The chain is built from TRBV7-6 and TRBJ2-3, with 8 bases aligning to TRBD2. The length of the CDR3 is 15 residues. V lost 0 bases to trimming and J lost 4 bases; unmatched junction nucleotides: 3. Germline lookup yields CDR1 SGHVS and CDR2 FNYEAQ. In DNA, the CDR3 is TGTGCCAGCAGCTTAGCCGGACTAGCACCAGATACGCAGTATTTT. Encoded protein: CASSLAGLAPDTQYF. Complete variable domain (other parts from reference TRBV7-6 and TRBJ2-3): GAGVSQSPRYKVTKRGQDVALRCDPISGHVSLYWYRQALGQGPEFLTYFNYEAQQDKSGLPNDRFSAERPEGSISTLTIQRTEQRDSAMYRCASSLAGLAPDTQYFGPGTRLTVL.

This clonotype occurred a few times. DNA of the CDR3: TGTGCCAGTAGTACGGCAGCCAACACTGAAGCTTTCTTT. Its protein is CASSTAANTEAFF. The V call is TRBV7-9, the J call TRBJ1-1; D unclear. Germline-derived CDR1 and CDR2 are SEHNR and FQNEAQ (reference sequence). CDR3 size: 13 residues. Trimming removed 9 bases at V and 2 bases at J, with 13 bases between.

The table lists this clonotype with many counts. Here the CDR3 reads CSVTGTSGRSSWGEQYF. The CDR3 nucleotides are TGCAGCGTGACCGGGACTAGCGGGAGATCCTCCTGGGGCGAGCAGTACTTC. The chain recombines TRBV29-1 with TRBJ2-7, with 14 nucleotides matching TRBD2. There are 17 residues in the CDR3. V shed 6 bases and J 6 bases; nucleotides not matched to a gene: 16. CDR1 is SQVTM and CDR2 is ANQGSEA in the germline V gene.